Listed here is a single T cell receptor (beta chain). The sample belongs to a study of blood T cell repertoires in COVID-19. Profiled with immunoSEQ multiplex PCR; TCRdb holds only in-frame clones, not every one. This sample has under 300,000 clones, with 70% to 85% found just once. This CDR3 region has 15 residues. Germline V gives CDR1 MNHEY, CDR2 SVGAGI. With 0 bases removed from V and 11 bases from J, the gap between germline ends came to 17 bases. The sequence came from a human donor with COVID-19, enrolled during active disease. The donor label of this sample is uncertain. The sequencing input was peripheral blood. This chain connects TRBV6-5 to TRBJ1-5, with D possibly TRBD1 on 5 matching bases. CDR3 sequence reads: CASSYSYGGSGSQHF. The DNA of the CDR3 is TGTGCCAGCAGTTACTCTTACGGGGGGTCAGGTTCCCAGCATTTT.